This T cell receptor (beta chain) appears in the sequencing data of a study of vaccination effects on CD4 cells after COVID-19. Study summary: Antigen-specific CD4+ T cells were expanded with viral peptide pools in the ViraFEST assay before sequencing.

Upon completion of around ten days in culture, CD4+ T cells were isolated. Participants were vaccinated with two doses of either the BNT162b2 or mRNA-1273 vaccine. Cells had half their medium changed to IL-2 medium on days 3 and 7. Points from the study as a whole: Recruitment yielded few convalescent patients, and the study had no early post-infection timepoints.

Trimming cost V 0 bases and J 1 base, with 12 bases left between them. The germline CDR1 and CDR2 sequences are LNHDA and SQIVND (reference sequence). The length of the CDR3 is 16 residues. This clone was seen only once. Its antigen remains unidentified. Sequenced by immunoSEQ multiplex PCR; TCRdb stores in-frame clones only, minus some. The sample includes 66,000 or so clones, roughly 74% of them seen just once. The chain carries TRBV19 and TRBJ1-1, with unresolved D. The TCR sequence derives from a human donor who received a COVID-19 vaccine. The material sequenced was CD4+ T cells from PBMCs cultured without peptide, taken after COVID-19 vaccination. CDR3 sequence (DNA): TGTGCCAGTAGTATAGAAGAGGACCTACCGAACACTGAAGCTTTCTTT. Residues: CASSIEEDLPNTEAFF.